Listed below are T cell receptor beta chains from one sample, sequenced in a study of blood T cells in healthy people across ages. TCRdb ran MiXCR on the 5' RACE reads and lists one entry per CDR3 protein. The sample holds about 1.8 million distinct CDR3 sequences; 49% are singletons and the top ten take more than 2%. The sequenced material came from blood. All receptors come from a woman in her forties in good health. The CDR3 runs from the conserved cysteine through the conserved F or W. Each record gives: CDR3 protein, CDR3 DNA, D gene, V gene, clone size, J gene. D genes are given only for firm matches. Expanded clones get a size class; other rows say once, few or many, or leave the size out.

CDR3aa: CASGAGDTQYF
CDR3nt: TGTGCTAGTGGAGCGGGAGATACGCAGTATTTT
d_gene: NA
v_gene: TRBV12-5
abundance: NA
j_gene: TRBJ2-3

CDR3aa: CASSRNRGTDTQYF
CDR3nt: TGTGCCAGCAGCCGAAACAGGGGCACAGATACGCAGTATTTT
d_gene: NA
v_gene: TRBV7-2
abundance: NA
j_gene: TRBJ2-3

CDR3aa: CASSQALRDPAEAFF
CDR3nt: TGTGCCAGCAGCCAAGCCCTCAGGGATCCGGCTGAAGCTTTCTTT
d_gene: NA
v_gene: TRBV4-2
abundance: few
j_gene: TRBJ1-1

CDR3aa: CSVAGLGRTYEQYF
CDR3nt: TGCAGCGTTGCCGGACTAGGGAGAACCTACGAGCAGTACTTC
d_gene: TRBD2
v_gene: TRBV29-1
abundance: few
j_gene: TRBJ2-7

CDR3aa: CASSGEVGGETQYF
CDR3nt: TGTGCCAGCAGCGGCGAGGTTGGCGGAGAGACCCAGTACTTC
d_gene: NA
v_gene: TRBV9
abundance: many
j_gene: TRBJ2-5

CDR3aa: CSARQGRYGYTF
CDR3nt: TGCAGTGCTAGACAGGGGAGGTATGGCTACACCTTC
d_gene: NA
v_gene: TRBV20-1
abundance: once
j_gene: TRBJ1-2

CDR3aa: CASSLVQVETQYF
CDR3nt: TGTGCCAGCAGCTTAGTTCAGGTGGAGACCCAGTACTTC
d_gene: NA
v_gene: TRBV7-2
abundance: NA
j_gene: TRBJ2-5

CDR3aa: CASSVTGENIQYF
CDR3nt: TGTGCCAGCAGCGTGACAGGGGAAAACATTCAGTACTTC
d_gene: TRBD1
v_gene: TRBV9
abundance: NA
j_gene: TRBJ2-4

CDR3aa: CASSRSGPSGANVLTF
CDR3nt: TGTGCCAGCAGTCGGTCGGGGCCCTCTGGGGCCAACGTCCTGACTTTC
d_gene: NA
v_gene: TRBV2
abundance: NA
j_gene: TRBJ2-6

CDR3aa: CASIKDRLNYGYTF
CDR3nt: TGTGCCAGCATTAAAGACAGGCTCAACTATGGCTACACCTTC
d_gene: NA
v_gene: TRBV12-3/TRBV12-4
abundance: NA
j_gene: TRBJ1-2

CDR3aa: CASSYSSRGVAETQYF
CDR3nt: TGTGCCAGCAGTTACTCGAGCAGAGGGGTAGCGGAGACCCAGTACTTC
d_gene: NA
v_gene: TRBV6-5
abundance: few
j_gene: TRBJ2-5

CDR3aa: CASSFSSGPCNEQFF
CDR3nt: TGTGCTAGCAGCTTTAGTTCGGGCCCCTGCAATGAGCAGTTCTTC
d_gene: NA
v_gene: TRBV7-7
abundance: NA
j_gene: TRBJ2-1

CDR3aa: CASSVDRRETQYF
CDR3nt: TGTGCCAGCAGTGTCGACCGGAGGGAGACCCAGTACTTC
d_gene: NA
v_gene: TRBV7-2
abundance: NA
j_gene: TRBJ2-5

CDR3aa: CASSAGTTGTQYF
CDR3nt: TGTGCCAGCAGCGCCGGGACAACTGGTACGCAGTATTTT
d_gene: NA
v_gene: TRBV7-2
abundance: few
j_gene: TRBJ2-3

CDR3aa: CATQGAEETQYF
CDR3nt: TGTGCTACACAGGGGGCGGAAGAGACCCAGTACTTC
d_gene: TRBD1
v_gene: TRBV12-5
abundance: few
j_gene: TRBJ2-5

CDR3aa: CASSRRLYGYTF
CDR3nt: TGTGCCAGCAGCCGGCGACTATATGGCTACACCTTC
d_gene: NA
v_gene: TRBV7-2
abundance: NA
j_gene: TRBJ1-2

CDR3aa: CASSQVQEQYF
CDR3nt: TGTGCCAGCAGCCAAGTACAAGAACAGTACTTC
d_gene: NA
v_gene: TRBV3-1
abundance: NA
j_gene: TRBJ2-7

CDR3aa: CASALSGEGVQETQYF
CDR3nt: TGTGCCAGCGCCTTGTCAGGGGAAGGGGTTCAAGAGACCCAGTACTTC
d_gene: NA
v_gene: TRBV9
abundance: once
j_gene: TRBJ2-5

CDR3aa: CASSLRRTGTGETQYF
CDR3nt: TGTGCCAGCAGCCTACGCCGGACAGGTACGGGAGAGACCCAGTACTTC
d_gene: TRBD1
v_gene: TRBV7-2
abundance: once
j_gene: TRBJ2-5

CDR3aa: CASSGPDRGNYGYTF
CDR3nt: TGTGCCAGCAGTGGACCGGACAGGGGGAACTATGGCTACACCTTC
d_gene: TRBD1
v_gene: TRBV2
abundance: NA
j_gene: TRBJ1-2

CDR3aa: CASSQYMTDTQYF
CDR3nt: TGTGCCAGCAGCCAGTACATGACGGATACGCAGTATTTT
d_gene: NA
v_gene: TRBV27
abundance: NA
j_gene: TRBJ2-3

CDR3aa: CATLPRDRGPDTQYF
CDR3nt: TGTGCCACCTTACCCCGGGACAGGGGGCCAGATACGCAGTATTTT
d_gene: TRBD1
v_gene: TRBV6-5
abundance: NA
j_gene: TRBJ2-3

CDR3aa: CASKTGGGLDTEAFF
CDR3nt: TGTGCCAGCAAAACGGGGGGCGGGTTGGACACTGAAGCTTTCTTT
d_gene: NA
v_gene: TRBV13
abundance: NA
j_gene: TRBJ1-1

CDR3aa: CASRADRRVRAEAFF
CDR3nt: TGTGCCAGCAGAGCAGACAGGAGGGTGAGGGCTGAAGCTTTCTTT
d_gene: NA
v_gene: TRBV6-5
abundance: NA
j_gene: TRBJ1-1

CDR3aa: CASSRGNRDGNNEQFF
CDR3nt: TGTGCCAGCAGCCGAGGCAACAGGGATGGTAACAATGAGCAGTTCTTC
d_gene: NA
v_gene: TRBV4-2
abundance: few
j_gene: TRBJ2-1

CDR3aa: CASGHGPEQYF
CDR3nt: TGTGCCAGCGGACACGGCCCCGAGCAGTACTTC
d_gene: NA
v_gene: TRBV7-2
abundance: few
j_gene: TRBJ2-7

CDR3aa: CASSLGGRRGLGEQYF
CDR3nt: TGTGCCAGCAGTTTAGGGGGCCGGCGGGGGTTGGGTGAGCAGTACTTC
d_gene: TRBD2
v_gene: TRBV12-3/TRBV12-4
abundance: NA
j_gene: TRBJ2-7

CDR3aa: CASSPTSWLQFF
CDR3nt: TGTGCCAGCAGCCCGACTAGTTGGTTACAGTTCTTC
d_gene: NA
v_gene: TRBV7-2
abundance: NA
j_gene: TRBJ2-1

CDR3aa: CSARIFAVSPEAFF
CDR3nt: TGCAGTGCTAGAATTTTTGCGGTTTCCCCTGAAGCTTTCTTT
d_gene: NA
v_gene: TRBV20-1
abundance: few
j_gene: TRBJ1-1

CDR3aa: CSASGGLLARQETQYF
CDR3nt: TGCAGTGCTAGCGGGGGCCTACTAGCGCGTCAAGAGACCCAGTACTTC
d_gene: NA
v_gene: TRBV20-1
abundance: NA
j_gene: TRBJ2-5